These 15 T cell receptor beta chains came from one sample sequenced in a study of blood T cell repertoires in COVID-19. Clones were sequenced by immunoSEQ multiplex PCR, and TCRdb holds only the in-frame ones, with some missing. The sample yields about 76,000 clones, about 86% seen once. The material sequenced was peripheral blood. These receptors originate from a human donor in a cohort sampled during active COVID-19.

Here the CDR3 reads CSVASLAGLSGELFF. The CDR3 nucleotides are TGCAGCGTTGCTAGCCTAGCGGGGCTCTCCGGGGAGCTGTTTTTT. The chain carries TRBV29-1 and TRBJ2-2; TRBD2 matches 9 bases. CDR1 and CDR2 (germline): SQVTM, ANQGSEA. The CDR3 has 15 amino acids. J gave up 6 bases and V 4 bases, and 9 bases lay outside the gene matches.

DNA for the CDR3: TGTGCCATCAGTGAGTCGAAGAGGCAAGTAGGGGGGACCCAGTACTTC. Protein sequence: CAISESKRQVGGTQYF. This chain uses TRBV10-3 with TRBJ2-5, with D tentatively TRBD1 (6 bases). From germline, CDR1 is ENHRY and CDR2 SYGVKD. There are 16 residues in the CDR3. Trimming shortened V by 0 bases and J by 7 bases, and 18 bases separated the two germline ends.

The rearrangement links TRBV7-2 to TRBJ2-5; 9 bases fit TRBD1. J was trimmed by 4 bases and V by 6 bases; bases with no gene match: 6. Germline-derived CDR1 and CDR2 are SGHTA and FQGNSA. This CDR3 spans 14 amino acids. The CDR3 DNA sequence: TGTGCCAGCAGTTTACAGGGGGCGGGAGAGACCCAGTACTTC. It is translated as CASSLQGAGETQYF.

V is TRBV7-7 and J is TRBJ2-3, with D maybe TRBD1 (5 bases). CDR1 and CDR2 (germline): SSHAT, FNYEAQ (reference sequence). The CDR3 is 15 residues long. V lost 5 bases and J 0 bases, leaving 12 bases between the germline ends. CDR3 protein: CASSRAGRSTDTQYF. As DNA, the CDR3 is TGTGCCAGCAGCCGCGCAGGGCGGAGCACAGATACGCAGTATTTT.

V gene TRBV4-2 combines with J gene TRBJ2-3; 10 bases agree with TRBD2. The CDR3 extends over 16 amino acids. Germline V gives CDR1 LGHNA, CDR2 YNFKEQ. J lost 1 base, V lost 7 bases, and 8 bases had no gene match. CDR3 coding DNA: TGTGCCAGCACGTCAGCGGGGGGGCTTGGCACAGATACGCAGTATTTT. This encodes CASTSAGGLGTDTQYF.

The chain is built from TRBV27 and TRBJ1-5; no definite D call. The CDR3 consists of 15 residues. Trimming removed 2 bases from V and 1 base from J, with 9 bases in between. Germline V gene lookup returns CDR1 MNHEY and CDR2 SMNVEV (reference sequence). The DNA of the CDR3 is TGTGCCAGCAGTTTAGAGGGTGGAAGCAATCAGCCCCAGCATTTT. Protein: CASSLEGGSNQPQHF.

The CDR3 DNA reads as TGTGCCAGCAGCTTCCGGACTAGCGGGAGTCGCTACAATGAGCAGTTCTTC. This codes for CASSFRTSGSRYNEQFF. The genes are TRBV7-9 and TRBJ2-1, with 13 nucleotides matching TRBD2. The CDR3 extends over 17 amino acids. Trimming took 3 bases from V and 3 from J; bases not matched to a gene: 5. Germline loops: CDR1 SEHNR, CDR2 FQNEAQ (reference sequence).

The chain uses TRBV6-5 and TRBJ2-1; the match to TRBD2 covers 11 bases. Germline CDR1 and CDR2: MNHEY and SVGAGI. The CDR3 consists of 16 residues. With 2 bases clipped from V and 2 bases from J, the junction kept 2 bases outside the gene matches. In DNA, the CDR3 is TGTGCCAGCAGTTACCAGGGACTAGCGGCCTACAATGAGCAGTTCTTC. Its protein is CASSYQGLAAYNEQFF.

This rearrangement joins TRBV3-1 (or the pseudogene TRBV3-2) to TRBJ2-1; TRBD2 agrees at 9 bases. This CDR3 has 15 residues. CDR1 and CDR2 from the germline V gene are LGHDT and YNNKEL (reference sequence). Trimming removed 1 base from V and 5 bases from J; junction bases left unmatched: 3. The CDR3 nucleotides read TGTGCCAGCAGCCAAGGACTAGCGGAAAACAATGAGCAGTTCTTC. Protein product: CASSQGLAENNEQFF.

The chain recombines TRBV5-1 with TRBJ1-6; the D is unclear. This CDR3 is built from 12 residues. Germline CDR1 and CDR2: SGHRS and YFSETQ. The ends were cut back, 4 bases at V and 7 bases at J, with 6 bases in the middle. In nucleotides, the CDR3 is TGCGCCAGCAGCCTACAGAATTCACCCCTCCACTTT. Residues: CASSLQNSPLHF.

This clone was seen only a few times. The J gene is TRBJ2-3, the V gene TRBV4-1, with TRBD2 matching over 9 bases. V trimming: 1 base; J trimming: 5 bases; junction bases outside the gene matches: 10. Germline loops: CDR1 MGHRA, CDR2 YSYEKL. The CDR3 runs to 17 residues. The CDR3 reads CASSQVLGTSFLDTQYF. The CDR3 coding sequence is TGCGCCAGCAGCCAAGTCTTAGGGACTAGCTTTTTAGATACGCAGTATTTT.

The sample holds one count of this clone. Other DNA sequences in the same sample also yield this CDR3. V and J are TRBV9 and TRBJ1-1; D may be TRBD1 (5 bases). Germline CDR1 reads SGDLS; CDR2 reads YYNGEE. Deletions cut 0 bases from V and 1 base from J, with 7 bases between. CDR3 length equals 14 residues. CDR3 sequence: CASSVGGSNTEAFF. Here the CDR3 DNA reads TGTGCCAGCAGCGTAGGGGGCTCGAACACTGAAGCTTTCTTT.

This rearrangement joins TRBV7-9 to TRBJ2-5; D not resolved. CDR1 and CDR2 from the germline V gene are SEHNR and FQNEAQ (reference sequence). CDR3 length equals 13 residues. V was pared by 2 bases and J by 1 base, with 5 bases between. CDR3 protein: CASSLSGQETQYF. For the CDR3, the DNA is TGTGCCAGCAGCTTATCCGGCCAAGAGACCCAGTACTTC.

V gene TRBV24-1 combines with J gene TRBJ2-1; 7 bases align to TRBD2. The CDR3 runs to 16 residues. Germline V lookup: CDR1 KGHDR, CDR2 SFDVKD. V was clipped by 1 base and J by 6 bases; unmatched bases: 8. The CDR3 nucleotides are TGTGCCACCAGTGATTTAGCGACTAGCCGAAGCAATGAGCAGTTCTTC. Its translation: CATSDLATSRSNEQFF.

J is TRBJ1-1 and V is TRBV4-1; D is ambiguous. The ends were cut back, 3 bases at V and 5 bases at J, with 10 bases in the middle. The V gene's germline CDR1 is MGHRA and CDR2 YSYEKL. CDR3 length: 13 amino acids. DNA for the CDR3: TGCGCCAGCAGCCAGGGCCTTGGGACTGAAGCTTTCTTT. Encoded protein: CASSQGLGTEAFF.